This TCR beta chain was observed in a study of blood T cell repertoires in COVID-19. Whole-study context: COVID-19 samples collected from the United States, Italy and Spain covered acute and convalescent phases.

V lost 5 bases and J 0 bases, leaving 19 bases between the germline ends. Germline-derived CDR1 and CDR2 are LGHDT and YNNKEL (reference sequence). This CDR3 has 18 residues. Sequencing was performed with immunoSEQ multiplex PCR; in TCRdb, only in-frame clones are kept and a portion is missing. The sample has over 200,000 clones; 75% to 90% are singletons. This sequence joins TRBV3-1 (or the pseudogene TRBV3-2) and TRBJ2-2, with D possibly matching TRBD2 (5 bases). This clonotype was sampled from a middle-aged man with acute or convalescent COVID-19. The sample was peripheral blood. The CDR3 DNA reads as TGTGCCAGCAGCTTCAACCCAGCGGACGCGTCGAACACCGGGGAGCTGTTTTTT. Translated, it gives CASSFNPADASNTGELFF.